One and the same sample provided the 14 T cell receptor beta chains below, sequenced in a study of blood T cell repertoires in COVID-19. Profiling relied on immunoSEQ multiplex PCR, and the TCRdb table lists in-frame clones only, not all of them. The table has about 120,000 clones, approximately 80% seen once; the top ten hold approximately 12%. The sample comprised peripheral blood. These receptors came from a man aged 55 to 70 with acute or convalescent COVID-19.

V usage is TRBV7-9 and J usage is TRBJ2-5; TRBD2 aligns across 10 bases. This CDR3 is 16 amino acids long. Germline-derived CDR1 and CDR2 are SEHNR and FQNEAQ (reference sequence). The junction had 7 bases not matched to a gene; V was cut back by 2 bases and J by 4 bases. CDR3: CASSLLVAGGRETQYF. The CDR3 coding sequence is TGTGCCAGCAGCTTACTAGTAGCGGGAGGTAGAGAGACCCAGTACTTC.

The CDR3 sequence is CASSNSEGSYEQYF. Here the CDR3 DNA reads TGTGCCAGCAGTAACTCGGAGGGGTCCTACGAGCAGTACTTC. The chain couples TRBV27 to TRBJ2-7, with D possibly being TRBD2 (6 bases). The CDR3 has 14 residues. Trimming shortened V by 5 bases and J by 1 base, and 12 bases separated the two germline ends. Germline values: CDR1 MNHEY, CDR2 SMNVEV (reference sequence).

This CDR3 reads CASGWGDTEAFF. In nucleotides, the CDR3 is TGTGCTAGTGGGTGGGGGGACACTGAAGCTTTCTTT. This sequence joins TRBV12-5 and TRBJ1-1, with D maybe TRBD1 (5 bases). Germline CDR1 LGHNT, CDR2 FRNRAP. V lost 6 bases, J lost 3 bases, and 8 bases lay in between. This CDR3 is built from 12 residues.

V usage is TRBV5-5 and J usage is TRBJ2-3; D is possibly TRBD1 (5 bases). Germline CDR1 and CDR2: SGHKS and YYEKEE (reference sequence). This CDR3 comprises 14 residues. The germline V and J ends were trimmed by 0 bases and 7 bases, with 12 bases remaining between them. The CDR3 bases are TGTGCCAGCAGCTTGGAAGGGGTGATGAATACGCAGTATTTT. The encoded protein is CASSLEGVMNTQYF.

Only one count was recorded for this clone. The chain has TRBV29-1 and TRBJ2-1; perhaps TRBD2 as D (6 bases). The length of the CDR3 is 14 residues. Germline lookup yields CDR1 SQVTM and CDR2 ANQGSEA. Trimming removed 6 bases from V and 7 bases from J, with 19 bases in between. The DNA for the CDR3 is TGCAGCGTCGGAGGGCTAGCTGTGAGGAATGAGCAGTTCTTC. Protein: CSVGGLAVRNEQFF.

The chain joins TRBV6-5 to TRBJ1-2; perhaps TRBD1 as D (5 bases). Trimming cost V 2 bases and J 5 bases, with 9 bases left between them. CDR1 and CDR2 from the germline V gene are MNHEY and SVGAGI. The CDR3 contains 13 residues. In nucleotides, the CDR3 is TGTGCCAGCAGTTACGAGACAGCGTATGGCTACACCTTC. This gives the protein CASSYETAYGYTF.

The chain employs TRBV15 and TRBJ2-2; weak D call: TRBD2 (5 bases). V dropped 3 bases and J dropped 7 bases, with 12 bases sitting between them. The CDR3 covers 14 residues. The V gene's germline CDR1 is LNHNV and CDR2 YYDKDF (reference sequence). CDR3 loop: CATSSRGTVGELFF. The CDR3 coding sequence is TGTGCCACCAGCAGCCGGGGTACGGTCGGGGAGCTGTTTTTT.

V and J are TRBV5-1 and TRBJ2-1; D gene unclear. Trimming shortened V by 0 bases and J by 7 bases, and 11 bases separated the two germline ends. This CDR3 has 14 amino acids. Germline V gene data show CDR1 as SGHRS and CDR2 as YFSETQ. In nucleotides, the CDR3 is TGCGCCAGCAGCTTGGATGCAGGTTCGAATGAGCAGTTCTTC. Protein product: CASSLDAGSNEQFF.

This rearrangement joins TRBV18 to TRBJ1-3; 10 bases agree with TRBD1. Unmatched junction bases numbered 8, after V lost 3 bases and J lost 0 bases. Germline V gene data show CDR1 as KGHSH and CDR2 as LQKENI. CDR3 length: 18 amino acids. The CDR3 nucleotides read TGTGCCAGCTCACCCTATGACAGGGGGCCCCGCTCTGGAAACACCATATATTTT. Protein sequence: CASSPYDRGPRSGNTIYF.

The J gene is TRBJ2-3, the V gene TRBV7-3; no definite D call. CDR1 is SGHTA, CDR2 FQGTGA, per germline. CDR3 size: 13 residues. Trimming pared 3 bases from V and 0 bases from J, leaving 4 bases between. CDR3 amino acids: CASSFYSTDTQYF. The CDR3 DNA reads TGTGCCAGCAGCTTCTATAGCACAGATACGCAGTATTTT. The full variable domain, in which reference TRBV7-3 and TRBJ2-3 provide the parts outside the CDR3, is GAGVSQTPSNKVTEKGKYVELRCDPISGHTALYWYRQSLGQGPEFLIYFQGTGAADDSGLPNDRFFAVRPEGSVSTLKIQRTERGDSAVYLCASSFYSTDTQYFGPGTRLTVL.

Only one count was recorded for this clone. The chain employs TRBV7-3 and TRBJ2-5, with 9 nucleotides matching TRBD2. V lost 2 bases to trimming and J lost 3 bases; unmatched junction nucleotides: 10. The length of the CDR3 is 17 residues. CDR1 and CDR2 from the germline V gene are SGHTA and FQGTGA. The DNA for the CDR3 is TGTGCCAGCAGCTTAGGTCCTCTAGCGGGAATCAAAGAGACCCAGTACTTC. Protein product: CASSLGPLAGIKETQYF.

The V and J genes are TRBV28 and TRBJ2-1; TRBD2 agrees at 14 bases. With 5 bases clipped from V and 8 bases from J, the junction kept 5 bases outside the gene matches. Germline lookup yields CDR1 MDHEN and CDR2 SYDVKM. The CDR3 covers 15 residues. CDR3 bases: TGTGCCAGCAGTGAGGGACTAGCGGGAGCACATGAGCAGTTCTTC. Residues: CASSEGLAGAHEQFF. The full variable domain, its missing parts supplied by reference TRBV28 and TRBJ2-1, is DVKVTQSSRYLVKRTGEKVFLECVQDMDHENMFWYRQDPGLGLRLIYFSYDVKMKEKGDIPEGYSVSREKKERFSLILESASTNQTSMYLCASSEGLAGAHEQFFGPGTRLTVL.

J is TRBJ1-1 and V is TRBV6-1; 8 bases line up with TRBD1. The J segment lost 7 bases and the V segment lost 2 bases, leaving 9 bases of the junction unmatched. The CDR3 is 15 amino acids. Germline-derived CDR1 and CDR2 are MNHNS and SASEGT. CDR3: CASSEPGQGVDEAFF. DNA of the CDR3: TGTGCCAGCAGTGAACCCGGACAGGGAGTAGATGAAGCTTTCTTT.

The genes are TRBV6-5 and TRBJ2-2; D remains ambiguous. The CDR3 spans 13 residues. Trimming removed 5 bases at V and 7 bases at J, with 11 bases between. Germline CDR1 MNHEY, CDR2 SVGAGI. CDR3 residues: CASSPPPVGELFF. Written as DNA, the CDR3 is TGTGCCAGCAGTCCCCCCCCCGTCGGGGAGCTGTTTTTT.